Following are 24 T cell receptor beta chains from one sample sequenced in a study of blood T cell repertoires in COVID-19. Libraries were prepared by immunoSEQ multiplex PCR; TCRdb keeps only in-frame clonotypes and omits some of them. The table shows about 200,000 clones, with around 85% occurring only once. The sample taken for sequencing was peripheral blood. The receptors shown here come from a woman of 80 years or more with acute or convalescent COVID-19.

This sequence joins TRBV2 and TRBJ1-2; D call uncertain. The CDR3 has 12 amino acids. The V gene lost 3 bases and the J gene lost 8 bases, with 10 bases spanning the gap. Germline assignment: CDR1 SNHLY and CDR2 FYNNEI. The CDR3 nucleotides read TGTGCCAGCAGTGAGAGGCCTGTCGGCTACACCTTC. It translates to CASSERPVGYTF.

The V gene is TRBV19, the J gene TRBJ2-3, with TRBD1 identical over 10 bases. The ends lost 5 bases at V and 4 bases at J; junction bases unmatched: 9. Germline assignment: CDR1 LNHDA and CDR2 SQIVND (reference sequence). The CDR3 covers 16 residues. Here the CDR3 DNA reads TGTGCCAGTAGTCTGCGGGACAGGGGAAGCGCAGATACGCAGTATTTT. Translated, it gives CASSLRDRGSADTQYF.

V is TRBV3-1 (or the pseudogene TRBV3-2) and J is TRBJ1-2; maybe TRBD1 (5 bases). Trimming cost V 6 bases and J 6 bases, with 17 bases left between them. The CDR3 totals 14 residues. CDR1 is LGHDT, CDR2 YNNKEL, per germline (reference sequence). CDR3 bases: TGTGCCAGCAGGCTTTCGGAGGGGCCACATGGCTACACCTTC. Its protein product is CASRLSEGPHGYTF.

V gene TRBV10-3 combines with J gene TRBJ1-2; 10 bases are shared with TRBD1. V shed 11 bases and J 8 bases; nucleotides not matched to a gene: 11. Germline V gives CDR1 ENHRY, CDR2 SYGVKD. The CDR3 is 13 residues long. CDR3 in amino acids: CAAASDRGFGYTF. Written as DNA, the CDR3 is TGTGCCGCAGCTTCGGACAGGGGGTTCGGCTACACCTTC.

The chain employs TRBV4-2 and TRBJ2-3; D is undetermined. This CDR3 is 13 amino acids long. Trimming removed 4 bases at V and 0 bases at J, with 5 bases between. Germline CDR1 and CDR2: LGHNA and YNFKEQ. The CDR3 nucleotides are TGTGCCAGCAGCCCTCCCAGCACAGATACGCAGTATTTT. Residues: CASSPPSTDTQYF.

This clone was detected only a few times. CDR3 bases: TGTGCCATCAGTCAGACAGGGGGGGACTATGGCTACACCTTC. Amino acid sequence: CAISQTGGDYGYTF. The chain employs TRBV10-3 and TRBJ1-2; 9 bases fit TRBD1. The V gene end was trimmed by 5 bases and the J gene end by 3 bases; junction bases not matched to a gene: 4. The V gene's germline CDR1 is ENHRY and CDR2 SYGVKD. There are 14 residues in the CDR3.

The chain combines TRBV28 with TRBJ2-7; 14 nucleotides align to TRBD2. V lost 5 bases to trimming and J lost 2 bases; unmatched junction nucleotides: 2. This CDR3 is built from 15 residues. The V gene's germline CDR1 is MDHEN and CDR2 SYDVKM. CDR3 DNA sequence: TGTGCCAGCAGTCTGGGACTAGCGGGAGCCTACGAGCAGTACTTC. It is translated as CASSLGLAGAYEQYF.

CDR3 loop: CASSIGAGDEQYF. Written as DNA, the CDR3 is TGTGCCAGTAGTATAGGGGCAGGGGACGAGCAGTACTTC. This chain joins TRBV19 and TRBJ2-7, with D possibly being TRBD1 (6 bases). The ends were cut back, 1 base at V and 5 bases at J, with 9 bases in the middle. Germline CDR1 and CDR2: LNHDA and SQIVND (reference sequence). This CDR3 contains 13 residues.

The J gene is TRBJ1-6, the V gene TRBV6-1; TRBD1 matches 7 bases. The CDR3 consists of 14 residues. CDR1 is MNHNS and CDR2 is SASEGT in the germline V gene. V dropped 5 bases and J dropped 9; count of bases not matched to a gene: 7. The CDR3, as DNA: TGTGCCAGCAGTACAGGGGTTCGGGGTTCACCCCTCCACTTT. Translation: CASSTGVRGSPLHF.

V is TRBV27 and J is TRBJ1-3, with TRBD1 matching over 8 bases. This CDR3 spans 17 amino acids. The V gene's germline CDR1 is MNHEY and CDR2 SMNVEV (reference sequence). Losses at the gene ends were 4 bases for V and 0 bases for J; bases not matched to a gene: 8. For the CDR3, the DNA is TGTGCCAGCAGTTCGGGACAGGCGAGGGGCTCTGGAAACACCATATATTTT. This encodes CASSSGQARGSGNTIYF.

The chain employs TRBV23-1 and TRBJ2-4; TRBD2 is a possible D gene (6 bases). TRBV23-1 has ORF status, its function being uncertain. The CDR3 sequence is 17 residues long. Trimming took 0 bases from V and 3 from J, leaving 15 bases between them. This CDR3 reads CASSQSCAPEGKNIQYF. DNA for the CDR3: TGCGCCAGCAGTCAATCGTGTGCCCCGGAGGGCAAAAACATTCAGTACTTC.

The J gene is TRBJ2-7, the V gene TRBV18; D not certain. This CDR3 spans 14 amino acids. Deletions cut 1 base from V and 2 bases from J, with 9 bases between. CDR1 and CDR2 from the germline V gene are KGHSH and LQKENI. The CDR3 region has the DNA TGTGCCAGCTCACCACGTACAGCACCCTACGAGCAGTACTTC. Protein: CASSPRTAPYEQYF.

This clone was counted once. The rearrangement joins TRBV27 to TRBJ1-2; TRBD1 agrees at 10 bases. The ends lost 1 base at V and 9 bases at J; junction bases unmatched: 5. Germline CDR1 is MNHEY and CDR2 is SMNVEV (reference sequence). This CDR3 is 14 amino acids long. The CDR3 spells CASSLWGTGDRYTF. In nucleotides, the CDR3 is TGTGCCAGCAGTTTATGGGGGACAGGGGATCGCTACACCTTC.

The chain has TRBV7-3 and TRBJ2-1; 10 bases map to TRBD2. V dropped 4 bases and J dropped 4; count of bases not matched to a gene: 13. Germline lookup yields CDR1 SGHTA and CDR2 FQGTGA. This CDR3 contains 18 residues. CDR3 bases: TGTGCCAGCAGCTCAAGGGCCGTCACTAGCGGGACATACAATGAGCAGTTCTTC. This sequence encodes CASSSRAVTSGTYNEQFF.

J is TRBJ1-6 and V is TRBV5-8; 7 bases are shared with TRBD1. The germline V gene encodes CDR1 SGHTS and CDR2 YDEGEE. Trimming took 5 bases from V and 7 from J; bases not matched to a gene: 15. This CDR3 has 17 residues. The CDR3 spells CASRAGTAVLANSPLHF. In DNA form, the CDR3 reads TGTGCCAGCAGGGCCGGGACAGCCGTACTGGCGAATTCACCCCTCCACTTT.

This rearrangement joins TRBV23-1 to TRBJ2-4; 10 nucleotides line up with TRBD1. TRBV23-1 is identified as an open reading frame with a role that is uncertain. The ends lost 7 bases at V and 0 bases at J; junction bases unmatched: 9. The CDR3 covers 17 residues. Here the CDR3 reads CASILVTGGAAKNIQYF. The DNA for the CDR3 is TGCGCCAGCATTCTCGTGACAGGGGGCGCAGCCAAAAACATTCAGTACTTC.

This CDR3 reads CASSPTPGQGEAFF. The DNA of the CDR3 is TGTGCCAGCTCACCCACGCCGGGACAGGGTGAAGCTTTCTTT. The chain recombines TRBV18 with TRBJ1-1, with 9 nucleotides matching TRBD1. V shed 3 bases and J 7 bases; nucleotides not matched to a gene: 6. Germline V lookup: CDR1 KGHSH, CDR2 LQKENI. The CDR3 consists of 14 residues.

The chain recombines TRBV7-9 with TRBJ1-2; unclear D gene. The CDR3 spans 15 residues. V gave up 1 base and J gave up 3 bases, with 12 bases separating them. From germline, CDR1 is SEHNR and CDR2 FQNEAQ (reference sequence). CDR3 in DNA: TGTGCCAGCAGCTTAGGCGGTTCTTTACACTATGGCTACACCTTC. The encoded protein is CASSLGGSLHYGYTF.

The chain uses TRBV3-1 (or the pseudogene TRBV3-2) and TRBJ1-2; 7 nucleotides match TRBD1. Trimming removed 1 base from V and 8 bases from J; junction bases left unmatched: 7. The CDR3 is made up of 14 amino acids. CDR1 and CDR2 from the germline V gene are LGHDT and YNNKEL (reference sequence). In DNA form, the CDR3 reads TGTGCCAGCAGCCAAGGCGGGACAGCCTGGGGCTACACCTTC. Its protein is CASSQGGTAWGYTF.

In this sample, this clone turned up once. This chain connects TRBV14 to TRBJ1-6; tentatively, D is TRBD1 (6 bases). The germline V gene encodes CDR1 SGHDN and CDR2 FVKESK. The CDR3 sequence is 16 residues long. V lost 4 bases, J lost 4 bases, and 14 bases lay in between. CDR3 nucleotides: TGTGCCAGCAGCCTCGGGGAGGGGGGGTATAATTCACCCCTCCACTTT. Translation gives CASSLGEGGYNSPLHF.

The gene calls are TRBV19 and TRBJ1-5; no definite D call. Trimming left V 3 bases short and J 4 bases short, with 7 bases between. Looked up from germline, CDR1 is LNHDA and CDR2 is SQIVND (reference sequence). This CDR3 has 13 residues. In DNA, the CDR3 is TGTGCCAGTAGTATGTCGGGGAATCAGCCCCAGCATTTT. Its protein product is CASSMSGNQPQHF.

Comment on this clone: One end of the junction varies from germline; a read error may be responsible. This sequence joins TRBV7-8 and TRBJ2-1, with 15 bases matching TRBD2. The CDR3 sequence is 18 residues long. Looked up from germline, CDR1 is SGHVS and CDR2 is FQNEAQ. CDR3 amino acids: CASSLGTSGRRSYNEQFF. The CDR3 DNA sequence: TGTGCCAGCAGTTTAGGGACTAGCGGGAGGAGGTCCTACAATGAGCAGTTCTTC.

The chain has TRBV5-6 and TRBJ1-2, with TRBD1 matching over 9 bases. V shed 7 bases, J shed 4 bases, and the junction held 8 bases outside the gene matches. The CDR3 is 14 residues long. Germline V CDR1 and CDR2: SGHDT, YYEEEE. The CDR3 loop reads CASLQGQGGYGYTF. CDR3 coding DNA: TGTGCCAGCCTGCAGGGACAGGGTGGCTATGGCTACACCTTC. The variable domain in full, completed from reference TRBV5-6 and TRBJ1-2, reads DAGVTQSPTHLIKTRGQQVTLRCSPKSGHDTVSWYQQALGQGPQFIFQYYEEEERQRGNFPDRFSGHQFPNYSSELNVNALLLGDSALYLCASLQGQGGYGYTFGSGTRLTVV.

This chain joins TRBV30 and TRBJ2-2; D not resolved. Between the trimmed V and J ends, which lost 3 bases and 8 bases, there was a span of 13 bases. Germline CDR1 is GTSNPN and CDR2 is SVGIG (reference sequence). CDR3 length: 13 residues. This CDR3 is CAWSPQPRGELFF. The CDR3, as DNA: TGTGCCTGGAGCCCTCAACCGAGGGGGGAGCTGTTTTTT.